The 9 T cell receptor beta chains in this list originate from one sample, sequenced in a study of cytomegalovirus exposure and HLA in healthy donors. PCR involved 60 Vbeta and 13 Jbeta primers. Profiled with immunoSEQ multiplex PCR; TCRdb holds only in-frame clones, not every one. The sample contains around 170,000 clones, 84% of which appear only once. The sequenced sample consisted of PBMCs. The receptors shown here come from a boy aged 2 to 10 in good health and CMV-seronegative.

This sequence joins TRBV18 and TRBJ2-7; D is possibly TRBD2 (6 bases). The CDR3 is made up of 13 amino acids. Trimming removed 1 base from V and 10 bases from J, with 14 bases in between. CDR1 and CDR2 (germline): KGHSH, LQKENI. The CDR3 reads CASSPHGTGDQYF. CDR3 nucleotides: TGTGCCAGCTCACCACACGGAACGGGGGATCAGTACTTC.

J is TRBJ2-3 and V is TRBV7-9, with TRBD1 matching over 9 bases. The CDR3 totals 14 residues. With 1 base clipped from V and 5 bases from J, the junction kept 1 base outside the gene matches. CDR1 SEHNR and CDR2 FQNEAQ come from the germline V gene (reference sequence). CDR3 coding DNA: TGTGCCAGCAGCTTAGGGACAGGGGAAGATACGCAGTATTTT. Translated: CASSLGTGEDTQYF.

This chain connects TRBV19 to TRBJ1-1; D is unresolved. The CDR3 contains 12 residues. Trimming took off 3 bases at V and 7 bases at J, with 9 bases between the two ends. Germline V lookup: CDR1 LNHDA, CDR2 SQIVND (reference sequence). CDR3: CASSIGGGEAFF. The CDR3 DNA is TGTGCCAGTAGTATTGGAGGCGGTGAAGCTTTCTTT.

V usage is TRBV12-2 and J usage is TRBJ1-3; the table gives TRBD1 as D, unverified against the DNA. TRBV12-2 is flagged as a pseudogene. The CDR3 length is 18 residues. The CDR3 bases are TGTGCAAGTCGCTCCTCCGGGACAGGGGGAAGCTCTGGAAACACCATATATTTT. Translating gives CASRSSGTGGSSGNTIYF.

The V and J genes are TRBV15 and TRBJ2-5; maybe TRBD2 (6 bases). The germline V gene has CDR1 LNHNV and CDR2 YYDKDF (reference sequence). This CDR3 has 16 amino acids. Trimming took off 0 bases at V and 1 base at J, with 12 bases between the two ends. DNA for the CDR3: TGTGCCACCAGCAGAGATCACGGAGCGGGCCAAGAGACCCAGTACTTC. It specifies CATSRDHGAGQETQYF.

The rearrangement links TRBV5-4 to TRBJ2-5; 9 bases map to TRBD1. The CDR3 length is 14 residues. The V and J ends lost 3 bases and 11 bases, in that order; junction bases with no gene match: 11. CDR1 and CDR2 (germline): SGHNT, YYREEE (reference sequence). CDR3 coding DNA: TGTGCCAGCAGCTGGACCGGGACAGGGAGTTTGCAGTACTTC. Translation gives CASSWTGTGSLQYF.

This rearrangement joins TRBV7-8 to TRBJ1-5; D is possibly TRBD1 (5 bases). Looked up from germline, CDR1 is SGHVS and CDR2 is FQNEAQ. The CDR3 extends over 15 amino acids. Trimming took 0 bases from V and 1 from J, leaving 7 bases between them. CDR3 nucleotides: TGTGCCAGCAGCTTAGCGAGGACAAGCAATCAGCCCCAGCATTTT. Its translation is CASSLARTSNQPQHF.

V and J are TRBV19 and TRBJ2-3; TRBD1 is a possible D gene (6 bases). The CDR3 spans 16 residues. Trimming removed 5 bases at V and 1 base at J, with 16 bases between. Germline values: CDR1 LNHDA, CDR2 SQIVND (reference sequence). The CDR3 spells CASSPPPRGGTDTQYF. The CDR3 coding sequence is TGTGCCAGTAGTCCACCCCCCAGGGGTGGCACAGATACGCAGTATTTT.

J is TRBJ2-3 and V is TRBV2, with D tentatively TRBD2 (6 bases). The germline gives CDR1 SNHLY, CDR2 FYNNEI. Trimming pared 0 bases from V and 1 base from J, leaving 8 bases between. The CDR3 extends over 15 amino acids. CDR3 bases: TGTGCCAGCAGTGAAGCCGGAGGGGGCACAGATACGCAGTATTTT. It yields the protein CASSEAGGGTDTQYF.